The source of this T cell receptor (beta chain) is a study of blood T cell repertoires in COVID-19. Exposed study participants had met a COVID-19 case within 2 weeks before entry. Looked up from germline, CDR1 is MDHEN and CDR2 is SYDVKM. V was pared by 2 bases and J by 1 base, with 8 bases between. This CDR3 comprises 14 residues. Some clones are missing from TCRdb's copy, which holds only in-frame ones; the method was immunoSEQ multiplex PCR. Of over 350,000 clones listed, approximately 90% are singletons. This receptor was taken from a woman aged 40 to 50 who had been exposed to COVID-19. The rearrangement links TRBV28 to TRBJ1-2, with D hard to call. Sample: PBMCs or T cells enriched from blood (not recorded which). CDR3: CASSLVSDNYGYTF. The DNA of the CDR3 is TGTGCCAGCAGTTTAGTCAGCGATAACTATGGCTACACCTTC.